A selection of T cell receptor delta chains follows, all from one sample in a study of human gamma delta and Vdelta1 T cells. TCRdb re-called the PCR reads through CATT. The sample has just under 650 delta-chain clones; about 19% are singletons. Sequences were obtained from Vdelta1 gamma-delta T cells from blood. Every receptor here comes from a human donor in good health. CDR3s include the opening cysteine and the closing phenylalanine or tryptophan. The D gene is left open where the match is weak.

TRDD2,TRDV1,TRDJ1,CALTHLPPLGPNTDKLIF,TGTGCTCTGACCCACCTTCCTCCGTTGGGACCGAACACCGATAAACTCATCTTT
.,TRDV1,TRDJ1,CALGQLRRGDTWYTDKLIF,TGTGCTCTTGGGCAACTAAGACGGGGTGATACGTGGTACACCGATAAACTCATCTTT